Listed here is a single T cell receptor (beta chain). Within the sample, other DNA sequences also encode this same CDR3. The data were taken from a study of blood T cell repertoires in COVID-19. Across the study: Acute and convalescent COVID-19 specimens originated in the United States, Italy and Spain. Sample material is recorded as cDNA or gDNA derived from T cells, B-cell-depleted T cells, or PBMCs.

The CDR3 is made up of 13 amino acids. Germline values: CDR1 MNHEY, CDR2 SVGAGI. After removal of 6 bases from V and 3 bases from J, the junction contained 2 bases not matched to a gene. Authors' methods: Amplification with reference gene primers provided the estimates of nucleated cell counts. Sequencing used immunoSEQ multiplex PCR; TCRdb keeps in-frame clones, though not all of them. V and J calls and clone size are copied from that table; D and trimming were computed from the DNA. The data hold almost 70,000 clones, with roughly three quarters observed a single time. The source material was peripheral blood. The TCR originated in a human donor in a cohort sampled during active COVID-19. The gene calls are TRBV6-5 and TRBJ2-5, with 9 bases aligning to TRBD1. In nucleotides, the CDR3 is TGTGCCAGCAGAAGGACAGGGGAAGAGACCCAGTACTTC. This gives the protein CASRRTGEETQYF.